The 19 T cell receptor beta chains in this list originate from one sample, sequenced in a study of blood T cell repertoires in COVID-19. Sequencing was performed with immunoSEQ multiplex PCR; in TCRdb, only in-frame clones are kept and a portion is missing. The sample carries hundreds of thousands of clones, 80% to 90% recorded once. Sequenced material: PBMCs or T cells enriched from blood (not recorded which). The receptors derive from a woman younger than 35 who had recovered from COVID-19.

CDR3 DNA sequence: TGTGCCAGCAGTCCCGGCGGGAGTGAAGAAAAACTGTTTTTT. Its protein product is CASSPGGSEEKLFF. This chain joins TRBV28 and TRBJ1-4; D remains ambiguous. Germline loops: CDR1 MDHEN, CDR2 SYDVKM. The CDR3 is 14 residues long. V was trimmed by 5 bases and J by 8 bases, leaving 15 bases between them. Filled out from reference TRBV28 and TRBJ1-4, the complete variable domain reads DVKVTQSSRYLVKRTGEKVFLECVQDMDHENMFWYRQDPGLGLRLIYFSYDVKMKEKGDIPEGYSVSREKKERFSLILESASTNQTSMYLCASSPGGSEEKLFFGSGTQLSVL.

J is TRBJ1-1 and V is TRBV3-1 (or the pseudogene TRBV3-2); D perhaps matches TRBD1 (6 bases). Germline CDR1 LGHDT, CDR2 YNNKEL (reference sequence). V lost 4 bases, J lost 0 bases, and 12 bases lay in between. The CDR3 consists of 15 residues. As DNA, the CDR3 is TGTGCCAGCAGCCTTGGCACAGGGATGAACACTGAAGCTTTCTTT. Translation gives CASSLGTGMNTEAFF.

V is TRBV5-4 and J is TRBJ1-4; 9 nucleotides align to TRBD1. The CDR3 sequence is 15 residues long. The trim removed 4 bases at V and 5 bases at J, leaving 6 bases unmatched. Germline CDR1 SGHNT, CDR2 YYREEE (reference sequence). This chain's CDR3 is CASSPGQGTNEKLFF. CDR3 sequence (DNA): TGTGCCAGCAGCCCGGGACAGGGCACAAATGAAAAACTGTTTTTT.

The rearrangement uses TRBV7-2 and TRBJ2-1, with TRBD2 identical over 8 bases. This CDR3 spans 15 amino acids. After removal of 0 bases from V and 6 bases from J, the junction contained 4 bases not matched to a gene. Germline values: CDR1 SGHTA, CDR2 FQGNSA. CDR3 sequence reads: CASSLAHGLANEQFF. CDR3 sequence (DNA): TGTGCCAGCAGCTTAGCGCATGGACTAGCCAATGAGCAGTTCTTC.

This chain joins TRBV27 and TRBJ1-1; possible D gene TRBD1, 5 bases. Germline CDR1 and CDR2: MNHEY and SMNVEV (reference sequence). Trimming pared 5 bases from V and 0 bases from J, leaving 13 bases between. The CDR3 has 15 residues. The CDR3 DNA is TGTGCCAGCAGTCTCGGGGGAGGAGTGAACACTGAAGCTTTCTTT. Its translation: CASSLGGGVNTEAFF.

The rearrangement links TRBV10-1 to TRBJ1-1, with 8 bases matching TRBD1. CDR3 size: 13 residues. The ends lost 3 bases at V and 3 bases at J; junction bases unmatched: 0. The germline V gene encodes CDR1 WNHNN and CDR2 SYGVQD (reference sequence). CDR3: CASSEQGDTEAFF. CDR3 nucleotides: TGCGCCAGCAGTGAACAGGGGGACACTGAAGCTTTCTTT.

This clone turned up a few times. The chain couples TRBV19 to TRBJ1-1; 8 bases line up with TRBD1. Germline loops: CDR1 LNHDA, CDR2 SQIVND (reference sequence). Trimming at V came to 4 bases and at J to 3 bases, leaving 13 bases not matched to a gene. The CDR3 extends over 17 amino acids. CDR3 protein: CASSTLPQGAGDTEAFF. DNA of the CDR3: TGTGCCAGTAGTACCCTCCCCCAGGGGGCAGGGGACACTGAAGCTTTCTTT. The full variable domain, in which reference TRBV19 and TRBJ1-1 provide the parts outside the CDR3, is DGGITQSPKYLFRKEGQNVTLSCEQNLNHDAMYWYRQDPGQGLRLIYYSQIVNDFQKGDIAEGYSVSREKKESFPLTVTSAQKNPTAFYLCASSTLPQGAGDTEAFFGQGTRLTVV.

V is TRBV7-3 and J is TRBJ2-1, with a weak D call TRBD1 (5 bases). V lost 1 base and J lost 9, with 16 bases in between. This CDR3 is 15 amino acids long. Per germline, CDR1 SGHTA and CDR2 FQGTGA. Here the CDR3 DNA reads TGTGCCAGCAGCTTAATATTCGCAGGGTCCGGTGAGCAGTTCTTC. Encoded protein: CASSLIFAGSGEQFF. The variable domain in full, completed from reference TRBV7-3 and TRBJ2-1, reads GAGVSQTPSNKVTEKGKYVELRCDPISGHTALYWYRQSLGQGPEFLIYFQGTGAADDSGLPNDRFFAVRPEGSVSTLKIQRTERGDSAVYLCASSLIFAGSGEQFFGPGTRLTVL.

This rearrangement joins TRBV30 to TRBJ1-2; 7 nucleotides align to TRBD1. Germline V gene data show CDR1 as GTSNPN and CDR2 as SVGIG (reference sequence). V shed 3 bases, J shed 8 bases, and the junction held 9 bases outside the gene matches. This CDR3 has 13 amino acids. The CDR3 reads CAWSRKDRAGYTF. The CDR3 region has the DNA TGTGCCTGGAGCCGAAAAGACAGGGCCGGCTACACCTTC.

The rearrangement uses TRBV28 and TRBJ2-3, with no clear D. CDR3 length: 14 amino acids. Per germline, CDR1 MDHEN and CDR2 SYDVKM. V dropped 4 bases and J dropped 0 bases, with 8 bases sitting between them. CDR3 amino acids: CASSWASSTDTQYF. CDR3 DNA: TGTGCCAGCAGTTGGGCGTCTAGCACAGATACGCAGTATTTT.

CDR3 loop: CASSPRDGWLDSPLHF. As DNA, the CDR3 is TGTGCCAGCAGCCCCCGGGATGGTTGGTTAGATTCACCCCTCCACTTT. This rearrangement joins TRBV9 to TRBJ1-6; D gene ambiguous. The germline V gene encodes CDR1 SGDLS and CDR2 YYNGEE. CDR3 length equals 16 residues. V was clipped by 4 bases and J by 8 bases, with 19 bases between them.

This rearrangement joins TRBV19 to TRBJ1-5; the match to TRBD1 covers 10 bases. With 5 bases clipped from V and 12 bases from J, the junction kept 4 bases outside the gene matches. CDR1 and CDR2 (germline): LNHDA, SQIVND (reference sequence). The CDR3 has 12 residues. CDR3 coding DNA: TGTGCCAGTAGTCAGACAGGGGGCGTCCAGCATTTT. As protein: CASSQTGGVQHF.

J is TRBJ2-7 and V is TRBV9; tentatively, D is TRBD2 (5 bases). The V gene's germline CDR1 is SGDLS and CDR2 YYNGEE. The CDR3 totals 12 residues. Trimming cost V 7 bases and J 3 bases, with 11 bases left between them. CDR3 nucleotides: TGTGCCAGCGGCCCCGAGGGCTACGAGCAGTACTTC. Its protein product is CASGPEGYEQYF.

The chain joins TRBV19 to TRBJ2-3; TRBD1 matches 11 bases. The CDR3 extends over 15 amino acids. The V gene's germline CDR1 is LNHDA and CDR2 SQIVND (reference sequence). The V segment lost 1 base and the J segment 4 bases; nucleotides outside the gene matches: 1. For the CDR3, the DNA is TGTGCCAGTAGTATAGGGGACAGGGGGTCAGATACGCAGTATTTT. It translates to CASSIGDRGSDTQYF.

The V gene is TRBV20-1, the J gene TRBJ2-7, with D hard to call. Germline CDR1 and CDR2: DFQATT and SNEGSKA (reference sequence). V lost 0 bases to trimming and J lost 7 bases, with 7 bases between them. This CDR3 is built from 11 residues. CDR3 sequence reads: CSAREDREQYF. The CDR3 nucleotides are TGCAGTGCTAGAGAAGATCGGGAGCAGTACTTC.

The genes are TRBV5-5 and TRBJ2-1; D possibly corresponds to TRBD1 (6 bases). The length of the CDR3 is 15 residues. V lost 2 bases to trimming and J lost 8 bases, with 17 bases between them. Germline V gene sequence: CDR1 SGHKS, CDR2 YYEKEE (reference sequence). CDR3 region: CASSLQGFGLDEQFF. In DNA, the CDR3 is TGTGCCAGCAGCTTACAGGGTTTCGGTCTAGATGAGCAGTTCTTC.

This clone was detected only once. The chain joins TRBV2 to TRBJ1-4; no firm D call. The V and J ends lost 3 bases and 4 bases respectively, with 6 bases between them. The CDR3 runs 13 residues. Per the germline V gene, CDR1 is SNHLY and CDR2 is FYNNEI. The CDR3 nucleotides are TGTGCCAGCAGTGACGGAGGTAATGAAAAACTGTTTTTT. Protein: CASSDGGNEKLFF.

This clone was seen once. The V and J genes are TRBV27 and TRBJ1-5; D gene uncertain. Looked up from germline, CDR1 is MNHEY and CDR2 is SMNVEV (reference sequence). The CDR3 is 16 amino acids. With 10 bases removed from V and 3 bases from J, the gap between germline ends came to 22 bases. DNA for the CDR3: TGTGCCACCCGCAACGACGCTGGACTGAACAATCAGCCCCAGCATTTT. Protein product: CATRNDAGLNNQPQHF.

The chain couples TRBV6-2 or TRBV6-3 to TRBJ1-5; D is undetermined. CDR3 length: 12 amino acids. Trimming removed 7 bases from V and 6 bases from J, with 10 bases in between. Germline assignment: CDR1 MNHEY and CDR2 SVGEGT. CDR3 in DNA: TGTGCCAGCACCCCGGGAGGTCAGCCCCAGCATTTT. This gives the protein CASTPGGQPQHF.